Below, 25 T cell receptor beta chains from the same sample are listed, as sequenced in a study of somatic mutations in cytotoxic T cells in rheumatoid arthritis. Only in-frame clones appear in the TCRdb table, and some are missing; sequencing was by immunoSEQ multiplex PCR. The sample lists 25,000 to 30,000 clones; around 87% were seen once. The sequencing sample was made of CD8+ T cells sorted from blood. All receptors derive from an adult with rheumatoid arthritis.

The chain links TRBV9 to TRBJ2-3; the match to TRBD2 covers 9 bases. J was trimmed by 7 bases and V by 3 bases; bases with no gene match: 9. Looked up from germline, CDR1 is SGDLS and CDR2 is YYNGEE. The CDR3 has 15 amino acids. CDR3 DNA: TGTGCCAGCAGCGGGATAGCGGGAGACTTGAATACGCAGTATTTT. This sequence encodes CASSGIAGDLNTQYF.

V gene TRBV10-1 combines with J gene TRBJ2-5; D possibly corresponds to TRBD2 (6 bases). The CDR3 is 14 amino acids. Germline values: CDR1 WNHNN, CDR2 SYGVQD (reference sequence). Trimming removed 1 base from V and 5 bases from J, with 11 bases in between. Written as DNA, the CDR3 is TGCGCCAGCAGTGAGTTGGGCGGGACCGAGACCCAGTACTTC. It codes for CASSELGGTETQYF.

The V gene is TRBV2, the J gene TRBJ2-2, with unresolved D. The CDR3 length is 14 residues. Deletions cut 6 bases from V and 1 base from J, with 9 bases between. Per germline, CDR1 SNHLY and CDR2 FYNNEI. The DNA for the CDR3 is TGTGCCAGCAGGGGCCTAGAGAACACCGGGGAGCTGTTTTTT. Translated: CASRGLENTGELFF.

By share, this clone ranks as medium-sized (0.01 to 0.1%). The CDR3: CASSPDSGGTDTQYF. The CDR3 bases are TGTGCCAGCAGCCCAGACAGCGGGGGGACAGATACGCAGTATTTT. J is TRBJ2-3 and V is TRBV7-2; 9 bases agree with TRBD2. Looked up from germline, CDR1 is SGHTA and CDR2 is FQGNSA. CDR3 length: 15 residues. V shed 5 bases and J 3 bases; nucleotides not matched to a gene: 6.

The chain combines TRBV7-6 with TRBJ2-1; 8 nucleotides align to TRBD2. The V and J ends lost 5 bases and 8 bases, in that order; junction bases with no gene match: 8. Germline lookup yields CDR1 SGHVS and CDR2 FNYEAQ. There are 14 residues in the CDR3. The CDR3 here is CASSPLGLADEQFF. The CDR3 coding sequence is TGTGCCAGCAGCCCCCTTGGACTAGCAGATGAGCAGTTCTTC.

The chain links TRBV5-4 to TRBJ1-2; 10 bases map to TRBD1. CDR3 length equals 16 residues. The ends lost 1 base at V and 4 bases at J; junction bases unmatched: 7. Germline V gene sequence: CDR1 SGHNT, CDR2 YYREEE (reference sequence). The CDR3 DNA reads as TGTGCCAGCAGCTTGCCATGGGACAGGGGTCCCTATGGCTACACCTTC. Amino acids: CASSLPWDRGPYGYTF.

This rearrangement joins TRBV27 to TRBJ2-1; TRBD2 aligns across 11 bases. V shed 9 bases, J shed 2 bases, and the junction held 3 bases outside the gene matches. Germline V gives CDR1 MNHEY, CDR2 SMNVEV (reference sequence). The length of the CDR3 is 14 residues. The CDR3 DNA sequence: TGTGCCAGTCTTAGCGGGGGGGCCTACAATGAGCAGTTCTTC. It codes for CASLSGGAYNEQFF.

CDR3 DNA sequence: TGCGCCAGCAGCATTTCACTCTCCTACGAGCAGTACTTC. Its translation: CASSISLSYEQYF. The chain combines TRBV4-1 with TRBJ2-7; D gene uncertain. The germline V gene has CDR1 MGHRA and CDR2 YSYEKL. V lost 5 bases and J lost 0, with 8 bases in between. There are 13 residues in the CDR3.

This clone came up once. V is TRBV30 and J is TRBJ1-4, with 7 bases identical to TRBD1. This CDR3 spans 13 amino acids. CDR1 and CDR2 (germline): GTSNPN, SVGIG (reference sequence). Trimming removed 4 bases from V and 11 bases from J; junction bases left unmatched: 10. CDR3 coding DNA: TGTGCCTGGACCCCAGGACAGGAATACAAACTGTTTTTT. Translated, it gives CAWTPGQEYKLFF.

This chain joins TRBV2 and TRBJ2-1; 9 bases align to TRBD1. There are 17 residues in the CDR3. The V gene's germline CDR1 is SNHLY and CDR2 FYNNEI. The junction had 10 bases not matched to a gene; V was cut back by 4 bases and J by 3 bases. The CDR3, as DNA: TGTGCCAGCAGTGGGAGCCGGGACAGGGCCTACTACAATGAGCAGTTCTTC. Protein sequence: CASSGSRDRAYYNEQFF.

The chain carries TRBV6-1 and TRBJ2-7, with a weak D call TRBD2 (5 bases). Germline V gives CDR1 MNHNS, CDR2 SASEGT. Trimming removed 2 bases from V and 2 bases from J, with 19 bases in between. The CDR3 runs to 17 residues. CDR3 coding DNA: TGTGCCAGCAGTGAACCGGGCAGCGGAAGGGTCCCCTACGAGCAGTACTTC. Amino acids: CASSEPGSGRVPYEQYF.

The chain carries TRBV7-9 and TRBJ2-1, with TRBD2 matching over 13 bases. The trim removed 6 bases at V and 4 bases at J, leaving 9 bases unmatched. The CDR3 length is 17 residues. Per the germline V gene, CDR1 is SEHNR and CDR2 is FQNEAQ (reference sequence). The CDR3 is CASSPTSGGPLYNEQFF. The CDR3 DNA sequence: TGTGCCAGCAGTCCGACTAGCGGGGGGCCTCTTTACAATGAGCAGTTCTTC.

This clone was detected a few times. The rearrangement links TRBV7-9 to TRBJ1-1, with a tentative D call TRBD1 (5 bases). Per germline, CDR1 SEHNR and CDR2 FQNEAQ (reference sequence). Trimming removed 6 bases at V and 2 bases at J, with 13 bases between. The CDR3 spans 14 residues. The CDR3 sequence: CASRPSTGNTEAFF. DNA of the CDR3: TGTGCCAGCAGGCCGTCTACAGGAAACACTGAAGCTTTCTTT.

The chain joins TRBV6-5 to TRBJ2-7; no reliable D call. Per germline, CDR1 MNHEY and CDR2 SVGAGI. V lost 4 bases and J lost 0, with 4 bases in between. There are 12 residues in the CDR3. The CDR3 here is CASSSDSYEQYF. The DNA for the CDR3 is TGTGCCAGCAGTTCCGACTCCTACGAGCAGTACTTC.

The V call is TRBV29-1, the J call TRBJ2-3; 9 positions match TRBD2. V shed 4 bases, J shed 4 bases, and the junction held 6 bases outside the gene matches. Germline V gives CDR1 SQVTM, CDR2 ANQGSEA. This CDR3 comprises 14 residues. CDR3 amino acids: CSVGISGSSDTQYF. CDR3 bases: TGCAGCGTTGGTATTAGCGGGAGCTCAGATACGCAGTATTTT.

About this clone: One end of the junction fails to match germline, which may point to a read error. The chain carries TRBV7-7 and TRBJ2-7, with TRBD1 matching 9 bases. Germline CDR1 and CDR2: SSHAT and FNYEAQ (reference sequence). The CDR3 is made up of 15 amino acids. This CDR3 reads CASSPGTGMSYEQYF. The CDR3 DNA reads as TGTGCTAGCAGTCCCGGGACAGGGATGTCCTACGAGCAGTACTTC.

A single count supports this clone. V is TRBV6-1 and J is TRBJ2-1; weak D call: TRBD2 (6 bases). Germline V gene lookup returns CDR1 MNHNS and CDR2 SASEGT. This CDR3 region has 17 residues. Trimming left V 3 bases short and J 0 bases short, with 15 bases between. In DNA, the CDR3 is TGTGCCAGCAGTGATGACGTTAGCGGAATCTCCTACAATGAGCAGTTCTTC. Translation gives CASSDDVSGISYNEQFF.

V usage is TRBV2 and J usage is TRBJ2-5, with 7 bases that match TRBD1. CDR3 length: 14 residues. The V gene end was trimmed by 6 bases and the J gene end by 5 bases; junction bases not matched to a gene: 9. The germline V gene encodes CDR1 SNHLY and CDR2 FYNNEI. The CDR3 sequence: CASRDFRQGETQYF. CDR3 DNA: TGTGCCAGCAGGGACTTTCGACAGGGCGAGACCCAGTACTTC.

The chain combines TRBV5-1 with TRBJ1-2; D is unresolved. Trimming took off 0 bases at V and 3 bases at J, with 9 bases between the two ends. Germline CDR1 is SGHRS and CDR2 is YFSETQ. The CDR3 is 14 amino acids. The CDR3 DNA reads as TGCGCCAGCAGCTTGGGAGACTGGGACTATGGCTACACCTTC. Amino acids: CASSLGDWDYGYTF.

The chain couples TRBV28 to TRBJ1-2; D gene uncertain. The V end was cut by 4 bases, the J end by 8 bases, with 20 bases between. The CDR3 runs 15 residues. Per germline, CDR1 MDHEN and CDR2 SYDVKM. CDR3 DNA sequence: TGTGCCAGCAGTTCCCCTCCGGATAAGAGGCGCGGCTACACCTTC. Protein sequence: CASSSPPDKRRGYTF.

The rearrangement links TRBV4-1 to TRBJ2-7, with TRBD2 identical over 11 bases. CDR1 is MGHRA, CDR2 YSYEKL, per germline. Unmatched junction bases numbered 2, after V lost 2 bases and J lost 2 bases. The CDR3 sequence is 15 residues long. The CDR3 nucleotides read TGCGCCAGCAGCCAAAGACTAGCGGGGCCCTACGAGCAGTACTTC. This translates into CASSQRLAGPYEQYF.

The chain joins TRBV19 to TRBJ1-2, with 10 bases identical to TRBD1. Trimming removed 2 bases from V and 8 bases from J; junction bases left unmatched: 5. CDR3 length equals 14 residues. Germline V lookup: CDR1 LNHDA, CDR2 SQIVND (reference sequence). The CDR3 loop is CASSIYDRGHGYTF. The CDR3 nucleotides are TGTGCCAGTAGTATATACGACAGGGGGCACGGCTACACCTTC. Drawing the rest from reference TRBV19 and TRBJ1-2, the complete variable domain is DGGITQSPKYLFRKEGQNVTLSCEQNLNHDAMYWYRQDPGQGLRLIYYSQIVNDFQKGDIAEGYSVSREKKESFPLTVTSAQKNPTAFYLCASSIYDRGHGYTFGSGTRLTVV.

V and J are TRBV5-1 and TRBJ1-1; 7 bases line up with TRBD1. Unmatched junction bases numbered 5, after V lost 4 bases and J lost 2 bases. CDR3 length equals 14 residues. Germline V CDR1 and CDR2: SGHRS, YFSETQ. This chain's CDR3 is CASSDGTDNTEAFF. In nucleotides, the CDR3 is TGCGCCAGCAGCGATGGGACAGACAACACTGAAGCTTTCTTT.

V gene TRBV11-2 combines with J gene TRBJ1-5, with a tentative D call TRBD1 (6 bases). Germline V gene data show CDR1 as SGHAT and CDR2 as FQNNGV. The V gene lost 4 bases and the J gene lost 9 bases, with 25 bases spanning the gap. This CDR3 spans 17 amino acids. For the CDR3, the DNA is TGTGCCAGCAGCTCCTTACAGGGAGGACAAATTGGGTTGCCCCAGCATTTT. It is translated as CASSSLQGGQIGLPQHF.

CDR3 in amino acids: CSVEDRDREYGYTF. For the CDR3, the DNA is TGCAGCGTTGAAGATCGGGACAGGGAGTATGGCTACACCTTC. This chain uses TRBV29-1 with TRBJ1-2; 9 nucleotides line up with TRBD1. The trim removed 0 bases at V and 5 bases at J, leaving 4 bases unmatched. CDR1 is SQVTM and CDR2 is ANQGSEA in the germline V gene. This CDR3 has 14 residues.